The rows below give T cell receptor beta chains drawn from one sample of a study of chemoradiotherapy in HPV16-positive cancers. Assay: immunoSEQ multiplex PCR; the TCRdb copy retains only in-frame clones and omits some. The sample has about 7,400 clones; under 80% are singletons. Specimen: tumor tissue, collected from a patient who underwent chemoradiotherapy. Every receptor here comes from a human donor with HPV-associated anogenital cancer. CDR3s include the opening cysteine and the closing phenylalanine or tryptophan. A D gene is named only where the DNA matches it firmly. Clone size is shown for a subset of rows, as once, few, many or a class of expanded clone.

D gene	clone size	V gene	J gene	CDR3 length	CDR3 protein	CDR3 DNA
NA	NA	TRBV6-1	TRBJ1-1	14	CASSEKVRGTEAFF	TGTGCCAGCAGTGAAAAGGTCAGGGGCACTGAAGCTTTCTTT
NA	NA	TRBV5-6	TRBJ1-3	14	CASSYIDSGNTIYF	TGTGCCAGCAGCTACATTGACTCTGGAAACACCATATATTTT
NA	NA	TRBV6-5	TRBJ2-4	15	CASSYSRGAKNIQYF	TGTGCCAGCAGTTACTCAAGAGGAGCCAAAAACATTCAGTACTTC
TRBD1	NA	TRBV5-4	TRBJ2-2	17	CASSFPIRTGDTGELFF	TGTGCCAGCAGCTTTCCCATCAGGACAGGGGACACCGGGGAGCTGTTTTTT
NA	NA	TRBV19	TRBJ2-3	14	CASSMGIRSDTQYF	TGTGCCAGTAGTATGGGGATCAGGTCAGATACGCAGTATTTT
NA	NA	TRBV6-6	TRBJ1-2	13	CASSTPGDYGYTF	TGTGCCAGCAGTACCCCAGGGGACTATGGCTACACCTTC
NA	NA	TRBV27	TRBJ1-6	14	CASSFQGADSPLHF	TGTGCCAGCAGTTTTCAGGGAGCTGATTCACCCCTCCACTTT
TRBD1	NA	TRBV5-6	TRBJ2-7	16	CASSTGQGHLSYEQYF	TGTGCCAGCAGCACAGGACAGGGACACCTCTCCTACGAGCAGTACTTC
NA	NA	TRBV7-8	TRBJ1-1	14	CASSPFEGVAEAFF	TGTGCCAGCAGCCCGTTTGAGGGGGTCGCTGAAGCTTTCTTT
NA	NA	TRBV6-1	TRBJ1-6	15	CASSDWAIYNSPLHF	TGTGCCAGCAGTGACTGGGCGATTTATAATTCACCCCTCCACTTT
NA	NA	TRBV9	TRBJ2-5	15	CASSTNMAYQETQYF	TGTGCCAGCAGCACCAATATGGCGTACCAAGAGACCCAGTACTTC
TRBD1	NA	TRBV9	TRBJ2-1	16	CASSAALGTAYNEQFF	TGTGCCAGCAGCGCAGCCCTCGGGACAGCCTACAATGAGCAGTTCTTC
TRBD1	NA	TRBV6-5	TRBJ2-5	15	CASSWGRGLLETQYF	TGTGCCAGCAGCTGGGGCAGGGGGCTTTTGGAGACCCAGTACTTC
NA	NA	TRBV6-4	TRBJ1-5	13	CASSPGEKQPQHF	TGTGCCAGCAGCCCCGGGGAGAAACAGCCCCAGCATTTT
TRBD1	medium-sized	TRBV6-1	TRBJ1-6	13	CASGTEEHSPLHF	TGTGCCTCAGGGACAGAAGAACATTCACCCCTCCACTTT
TRBD1	NA	TRBV6-5	TRBJ2-3	15	CASRLTGFGTDTQYF	TGTGCCAGCAGACTGACAGGGTTTGGCACAGATACGCAGTATTTT
NA	NA	TRBV13	TRBJ2-7	12	CASSFRDYEQYF	TGTGCCAGCAGCTTTAGGGACTACGAGCAGTACTTC
NA	NA	TRBV28	TRBJ2-7	14	CASNEGFRTYEQYF	TGTGCCAGCAACGAGGGTTTCAGAACCTACGAGCAGTACTTC
NA	NA	TRBV5-4	TRBJ2-7	14	CASSSGQVQREQYF	TGTGCCAGCAGCTCGGGGCAGGTCCAGCGGGAGCAGTACTTC
TRBD1	NA	TRBV30	TRBJ1-6	12	CAWDRDNSPLHF	TGTGCCTGGGACAGGGATAATTCACCCCTCCACTTT
NA	NA	TRBV13	TRBJ2-7	11	CASSLGDEQYF	TGTGCCAGCAGCTTAGGGGACGAGCAGTACTTC
TRBD1	NA	TRBV7-2	TRBJ1-2	15	CASSAPDRANYGYTF	TGTGCCAGCAGCGCCCCCGACAGGGCAAACTATGGCTACACCTTC
NA	NA	TRBV5-1	TRBJ1-1	13	CASSLDPGTEAFF	TGCGCCAGCAGCTTGGACCCGGGCACTGAAGCTTTCTTT
TRBD2	NA	TRBV5-4	TRBJ2-3	17	CASSLVGGGDLGDTQYF	TGTGCCAGCAGCTTGGTGGGCGGGGGGGATTTAGGAGATACGCAGTATTTT
NA	few	TRBV7-3	TRBJ2-3	13	CASSLGLTDTQYF	TGTGCCAGCAGCTTAGGCTTAACGGATACGCAGTATTTT
NA	few	TRBV6-6	TRBJ1-4	13	CAARQDYNEKLFF	TGTGCCGCGAGACAGGACTATAATGAAAAACTGTTTTTT
TRBD1	NA	TRBV9	TRBJ1-1	15	CASSVGGQGGNEAFF	TGTGCCAGCAGCGTAGGGGGACAGGGTGGAAATGAAGCTTTCTTT
TRBD2	few	TRBV10-2	TRBJ2-5	16	CASKPPFGGDQETQYF	TGCGCCAGCAAACCCCCTTTCGGGGGGGACCAAGAGACCCAGTACTTC
NA	NA	TRBV5-1	TRBJ2-2	16	CASNRGWGANTGELFF	TGCGCCAGCAACCGGGGGTGGGGCGCGAACACCGGGGAGCTGTTTTTT